The source of this TCR beta chain is a study of blood T cell repertoires in COVID-19. Study details: PBMCs, B-cell-depleted T cells, or T cells provided the cDNA or gDNA that made up the material.

Clones were read by immunoSEQ multiplex PCR, and TCRdb kept only the in-frame ones, dropping some. The sample has about 140,000 clones, around four fifths seen once. This clone was seen a few times. The TCR originated in a woman in her thirties or forties who had recovered from COVID-19. The sample comprised PBMCs or T cells enriched from blood (not recorded which).

In DNA form, the CDR3 reads TGTGCCAGCTCACCAACACCAGCGGGAGTGAATAACATTCAGTACTTC. Its protein product is CASSPTPAGVNNIQYF. The rearrangement uses TRBV18 and TRBJ2-4; 8 positions match TRBD2. V lost 2 bases, J lost 7 bases, and 10 bases stayed unmatched. Looked up from germline, CDR1 is KGHSH and CDR2 is LQKENI. The CDR3 spans 16 residues.